The sequence of this T cell receptor (beta chain) was determined in a study of T cell clones after liver transplantation. Study details: Patients counted as tolerant after at least one year off all immunosuppression, enzymes not exceeding twice normal.

The CDR3 is 14 residues long. CDR1 is MGHRA, CDR2 YSYEKL, per germline. V lost 1 base and J lost 4, with 10 bases in between. The repertoire was sequenced with immunoSEQ multiplex PCR; TCRdb's copy has only in-frame clones and lacks some. The data hold around 100,000 clones, with around 80% observed a single time. This clone has a handful of counts. The chain uses TRBV4-1 and TRBJ1-2, with D perhaps matching TRBD1 (6 bases). Material: CD4+ T cells from blood, obtained approximately 50 months after liver transplant. The sequence derives from a human patient who received a liver transplant. The T cells may partly be graft donor cells. The chain's CDR3 is CASSQAKGGYGYTF. CDR3 in DNA: TGCGCCAGCAGCCAAGCTAAAGGGGGCTATGGCTACACCTTC.